Below are 16 T cell receptor beta chains sequenced from a single sample in a study of OX40 agonist ivuxolimab in advanced cancers. Sequencing was performed with immunoSEQ multiplex PCR; in TCRdb, only in-frame clones are kept and a portion is missing. This table has 60,000 to 85,000 clones, under 90% appearing once. Sequencing used CD4+ or CD8+ T cells sorted from blood, obtained in a trial of the OX40 agonist ivuxolimab. These receptors came from an adult with an advanced solid tumor such as melanoma, head and neck, liver or kidney cancer.

This chain joins TRBV5-4 and TRBJ1-6; TRBD1 is a possible D gene (5 bases). The CDR3 runs 13 residues. Between the trimmed V and J ends, which lost 5 bases and 5 bases, there was a span of 8 bases. Germline values: CDR1 SGHNT, CDR2 YYREEE (reference sequence). CDR3 sequence (DNA): TGTGCCAGCAGGGTGGGGGATAATTCACCCCTCCACTTT. It translates to CASRVGDNSPLHF.

This clone was counted only a few times. The chain carries TRBV4-3 and TRBJ2-5; D is unresolved. Trimming removed 0 bases at V and 5 bases at J, with 7 bases between. Per germline, CDR1 LGHNA and CDR2 YSLEER. CDR3 length: 13 amino acids. This CDR3 is CASSQDVRETQYF. The CDR3 nucleotides read TGCGCCAGCAGCCAAGATGTAAGGGAGACCCAGTACTTC.

The CDR3 coding sequence is TGTGCCAGCAGTTTGCGGGAAGGGAGACCTTACAATGAGCAGTTCTTC. This encodes CASSLREGRPYNEQFF. The V call is TRBV6-5, the J call TRBJ2-1; D perhaps matches TRBD2 (6 bases). V lost 4 bases and J lost 4, with 17 bases in between. This CDR3 comprises 16 residues. Germline lookup yields CDR1 MNHEY and CDR2 SVGAGI.

The chain couples TRBV5-5 to TRBJ2-2; D is ambiguous. The CDR3 length is 16 residues. Germline CDR1 SGHKS, CDR2 YYEKEE (reference sequence). Trimming stripped 2 bases from V and 0 bases from J, with 11 bases between. The CDR3 region is CASSFSAAANTGELFF. The CDR3 coding sequence is TGTGCCAGCAGCTTTTCGGCGGCCGCGAACACCGGGGAGCTGTTTTTT.

The chain recombines TRBV4-3 with TRBJ1-5; D is unclear. Germline CDR1 and CDR2: LGHNA and YSLEER. V was trimmed by 4 bases and J by 2 bases, leaving 9 bases between them. The CDR3 runs 14 residues. CDR3 nucleotide sequence: TGCGCCAGCAGCCTCCGGTATGGCAATCAGCCCCAGCATTTT. The encoded protein is CASSLRYGNQPQHF.

The chain carries TRBV5-6 and TRBJ2-5, with a weak D call TRBD1 (5 bases). The DNA end is a closer match to TRBJ2-7, so the J assignment may be wrong. The CDR3 extends over 12 amino acids. Germline CDR1 is SGHDT and CDR2 is YYEEEE. CDR3 sequence reads: CASSSRVYEQYF. The CDR3 DNA is TGTGCCAGCAGCTCCAGGGTTTACGAGCAGTACTTC.

This clone was observed a few times. V and J are TRBV27 and TRBJ2-3, with D unresolved. CDR1 is MNHEY and CDR2 is SMNVEV in the germline V gene (reference sequence). Trimming shortened V by 6 bases and J by 2 bases, and 12 bases separated the two germline ends. The CDR3 has 14 amino acids. CDR3 sequence (DNA): TGTGCCAGCAGACGTAGTGGGATCACAGATACGCAGTATTTT. As protein: CASRRSGITDTQYF.

The rearrangement joins TRBV5-1 to TRBJ1-3; 9 bases are a match to TRBD1. This CDR3 is 15 amino acids long. With 4 bases clipped from V and 5 bases from J, the junction kept 7 bases outside the gene matches. Germline V gene lookup returns CDR1 SGHRS and CDR2 YFSETQ. The CDR3 loop reads CASSPGTGWRNTIYF. CDR3 nucleotides: TGCGCCAGCAGCCCGGGGACAGGGTGGCGAAACACCATATATTTT.

This clone came up a few times. The chain links TRBV9 to TRBJ2-3; 10 positions agree with TRBD2. CDR1 and CDR2 (germline): SGDLS, YYNGEE. The CDR3 is 16 residues long. V lost 4 bases, J lost 7 bases, and 12 bases stayed unmatched. The CDR3 bases are TGTGCCAGCAGCCCCCTCGGCAGCGGGGGGGCAAATACGCAGTATTTT. Translation gives CASSPLGSGGANTQYF.

The chain joins TRBV7-3 to TRBJ2-1; 10 bases map to TRBD1. CDR1 is SGHTA and CDR2 is FQGTGA in the germline V gene. The CDR3 totals 14 residues. Trimming took 3 bases from V and 9 from J; bases not matched to a gene: 5. CDR3 sequence (DNA): TGTGCCAGCAGCTTGGGACAGGGGTGGGGTGAGCAGTTCTTC. Translation gives CASSLGQGWGEQFF. The full variable domain, with the rest looked up from reference TRBV7-3 and TRBJ2-1, is GAGVSQTPSNKVTEKGKYVELRCDPISGHTALYWYRQSLGQGPEFLIYFQGTGAADDSGLPNDRFFAVRPEGSVSTLKIQRTERGDSAVYLCASSLGQGWGEQFFGPGTRLTVL.

The rearrangement links TRBV21-1 to TRBJ1-1; the table's D call, TRBD1, was not checked against the DNA. TRBV21-1 is a pseudogene segment. The length of the CDR3 is 18 residues. The CDR3, as DNA: TGTGCCAGCAGCAAAAAGGGGCGGTATGACAGCGTGGGAACTGAAGCTTTCTTT. Its translation is CASSKKGRYDSVGTEAFF.

The CDR3 protein is CASSPTRQGHTQYF. The CDR3 coding sequence is TGTGCCAGCAGCCCGACTCGACAGGGTCATACGCAGTATTTT. The V gene is TRBV7-9, the J gene TRBJ2-3; 7 nucleotides match TRBD1. CDR1 and CDR2 from the germline V gene are SEHNR and FQNEAQ (reference sequence). The CDR3 sequence is 14 residues long. The J segment lost 7 bases and the V segment lost 5 bases, leaving 9 bases of the junction unmatched.

The chain links TRBV19 to TRBJ2-5; D gene uncertain. Germline V lookup: CDR1 LNHDA, CDR2 SQIVND (reference sequence). Trimming shortened V by 2 bases and J by 2 bases, and 12 bases separated the two germline ends. CDR3 length: 15 residues. CDR3 residues: CASSITNTEQETQYF. The CDR3 DNA reads as TGTGCCAGTAGTATAACGAACACAGAGCAAGAGACCCAGTACTTC. The entire variable domain, with the rest obtained from reference TRBV19 and TRBJ2-5, is as follows: DGGITQSPKYLFRKEGQNVTLSCEQNLNHDAMYWYRQDPGQGLRLIYYSQIVNDFQKGDIAEGYSVSREKKESFPLTVTSAQKNPTAFYLCASSITNTEQETQYFGPGTRLLVL.

The V call is TRBV18, the J call TRBJ2-7; tentative D call: TRBD1 (5 bases). The CDR3 is 12 residues long. Trimming shortened V by 5 bases and J by 6 bases, and 11 bases separated the two germline ends. Germline loops: CDR1 KGHSH, CDR2 LQKENI. The CDR3 spells CASSERGAEQYF. Written as DNA, the CDR3 is TGTGCCAGCTCAGAAAGGGGCGCCGAGCAGTACTTC.

This rearrangement joins TRBV7-2 to TRBJ2-2, with 7 bases that match TRBD1. The germline V gene has CDR1 SGHTA and CDR2 FQGNSA. This CDR3 has 17 residues. V trimming: 5 bases; J trimming: 0 bases; junction bases outside the gene matches: 9. CDR3: CASSRIRQGPNTGELFF. The CDR3, as DNA: TGTGCCAGCAGCCGGATCCGACAGGGCCCGAACACCGGGGAGCTGTTTTTT.

Only one count was recorded for this clone. The V call is TRBV7-6, the J call TRBJ2-6; D not certain. Per the germline V gene, CDR1 is SGHVS and CDR2 is FNYEAQ. Trimming pared 6 bases from V and 1 base from J, leaving 13 bases between. The CDR3 loop spans 16 amino acids. CDR3 coding DNA: TGTGCCAGCAGTCCTAGGTTGGGTTCTGGGGCCAACGTCCTGACTTTC. Encoded protein: CASSPRLGSGANVLTF.